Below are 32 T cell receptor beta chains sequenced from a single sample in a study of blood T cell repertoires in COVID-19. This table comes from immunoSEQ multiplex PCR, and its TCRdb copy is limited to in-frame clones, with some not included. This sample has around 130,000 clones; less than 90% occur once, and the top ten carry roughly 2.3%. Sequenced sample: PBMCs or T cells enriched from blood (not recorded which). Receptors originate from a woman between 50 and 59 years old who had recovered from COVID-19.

CDR3 in DNA: TGTGCCAGCAGCTTAAGGAGCGGGACAGGGCGTCTGAACACTGAAGCTTTCTTT. As protein: CASSLRSGTGRLNTEAFF. This sequence joins TRBV7-2 and TRBJ1-1; 9 positions match TRBD1. The germline gives CDR1 SGHTA, CDR2 FQGNSA. After removal of 2 bases from V and 0 bases from J, the junction contained 10 bases not matched to a gene. This CDR3 contains 18 residues.

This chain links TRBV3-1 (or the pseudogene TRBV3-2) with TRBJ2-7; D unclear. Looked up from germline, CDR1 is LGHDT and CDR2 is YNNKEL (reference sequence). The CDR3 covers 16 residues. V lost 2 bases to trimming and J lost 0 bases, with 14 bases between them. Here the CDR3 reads CASSQLSHGSSYEQYF. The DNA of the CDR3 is TGTGCCAGCAGCCAATTGAGTCACGGTTCCTCCTACGAGCAGTACTTC.

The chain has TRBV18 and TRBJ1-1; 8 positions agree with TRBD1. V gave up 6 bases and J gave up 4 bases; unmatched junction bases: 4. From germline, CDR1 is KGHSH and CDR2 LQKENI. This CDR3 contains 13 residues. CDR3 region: CASSSTGGTEAFF. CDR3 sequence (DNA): TGTGCCAGCTCCAGTACAGGGGGCACTGAAGCTTTCTTT. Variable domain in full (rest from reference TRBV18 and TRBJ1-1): NAGVMQNPRHLVRRRGQEARLRCSPMKGHSHVYWYRQLPEEGLKFMVYLQKENIIDESGMPKERFSAEFPKEGPSILRIQQVVRGDSAAYFCASSSTGGTEAFFGQGTRLTVV.

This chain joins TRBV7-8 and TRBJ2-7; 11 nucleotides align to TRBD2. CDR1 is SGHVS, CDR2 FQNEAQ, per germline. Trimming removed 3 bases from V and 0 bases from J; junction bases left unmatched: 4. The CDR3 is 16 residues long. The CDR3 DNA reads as TGTGCCAGCAGCTTCGGGACTAGCGGTGACTCCTACGAGCAGTACTTC. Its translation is CASSFGTSGDSYEQYF.

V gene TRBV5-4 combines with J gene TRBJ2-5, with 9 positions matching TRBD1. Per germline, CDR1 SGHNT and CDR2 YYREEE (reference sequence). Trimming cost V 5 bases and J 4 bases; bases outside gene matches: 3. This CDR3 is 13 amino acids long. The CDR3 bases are TGTGCCAGCAGGTCGACAGGGGGAGAGACCCAGTACTTC. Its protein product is CASRSTGGETQYF.

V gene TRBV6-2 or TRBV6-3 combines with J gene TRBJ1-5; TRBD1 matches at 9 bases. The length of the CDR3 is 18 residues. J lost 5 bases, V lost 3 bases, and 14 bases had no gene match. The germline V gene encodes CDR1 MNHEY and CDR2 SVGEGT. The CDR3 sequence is CASSYPPNRDRAYQPQHF. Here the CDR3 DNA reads TGTGCCAGCAGTTATCCCCCGAACCGGGACAGGGCATATCAGCCCCAGCATTTT.

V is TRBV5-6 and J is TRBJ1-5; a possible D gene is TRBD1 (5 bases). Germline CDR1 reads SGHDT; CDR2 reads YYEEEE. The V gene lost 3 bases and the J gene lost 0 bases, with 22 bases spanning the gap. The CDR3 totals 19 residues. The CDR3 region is CASSSWKGANDYSNQPQHF. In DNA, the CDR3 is TGTGCCAGCAGCTCTTGGAAAGGGGCCAACGATTATAGCAATCAGCCCCAGCATTTT.

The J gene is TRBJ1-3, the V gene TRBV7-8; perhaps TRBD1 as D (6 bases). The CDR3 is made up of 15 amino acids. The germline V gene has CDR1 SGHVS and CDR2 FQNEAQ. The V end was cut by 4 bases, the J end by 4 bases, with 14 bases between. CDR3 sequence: CASSSNRASGNTIYF. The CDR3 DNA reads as TGTGCCAGCAGCTCCAACAGGGCGAGCGGAAACACCATATATTTT.

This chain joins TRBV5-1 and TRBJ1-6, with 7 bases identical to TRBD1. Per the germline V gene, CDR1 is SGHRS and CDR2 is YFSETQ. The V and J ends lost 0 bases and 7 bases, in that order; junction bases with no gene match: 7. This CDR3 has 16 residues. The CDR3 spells CASSLGPDRVNSPLHF. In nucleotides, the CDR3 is TGCGCCAGCAGCTTGGGTCCCGACAGGGTAAATTCACCCCTCCACTTT. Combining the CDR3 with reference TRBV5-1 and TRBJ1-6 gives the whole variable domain KAGVTQTPRYLIKTRGQQVTLSCSPISGHRSVSWYQQTPGQGLQFLFEYFSETQRNKGNFPGRFSGRQFSNSRSEMNVSTLELGDSALYLCASSLGPDRVNSPLHFGNGTRLTVT.

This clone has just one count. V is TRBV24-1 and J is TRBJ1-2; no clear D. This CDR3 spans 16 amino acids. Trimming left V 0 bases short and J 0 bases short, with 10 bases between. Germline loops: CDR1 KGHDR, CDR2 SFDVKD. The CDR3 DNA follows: TGTGCCACCAGTGATTTGGATGACTTAACTAACTATGGCTACACCTTC. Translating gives CATSDLDDLTNYGYTF.

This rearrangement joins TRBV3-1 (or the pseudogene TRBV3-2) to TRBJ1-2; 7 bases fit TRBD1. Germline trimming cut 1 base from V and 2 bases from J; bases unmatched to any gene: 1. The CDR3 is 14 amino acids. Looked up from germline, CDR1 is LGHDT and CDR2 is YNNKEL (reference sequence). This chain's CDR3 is CASSQGGQNYGYTF. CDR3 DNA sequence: TGTGCCAGCAGCCAAGGGGGACAGAACTATGGCTACACCTTC.

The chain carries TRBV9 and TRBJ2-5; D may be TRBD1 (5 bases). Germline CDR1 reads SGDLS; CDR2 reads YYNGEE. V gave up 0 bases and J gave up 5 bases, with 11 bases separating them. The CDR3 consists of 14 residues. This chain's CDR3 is CASSVARAWETQYF. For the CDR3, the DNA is TGTGCCAGCAGCGTAGCCAGGGCGTGGGAGACCCAGTACTTC.

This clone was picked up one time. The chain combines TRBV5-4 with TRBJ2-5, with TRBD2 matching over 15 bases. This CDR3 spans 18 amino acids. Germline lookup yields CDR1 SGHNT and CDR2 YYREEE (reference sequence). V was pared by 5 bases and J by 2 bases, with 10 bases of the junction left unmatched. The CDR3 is CASRPWGTSGGLQETQYF. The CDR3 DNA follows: TGTGCCAGCAGGCCCTGGGGGACTAGCGGGGGGCTACAAGAGACCCAGTACTTC.

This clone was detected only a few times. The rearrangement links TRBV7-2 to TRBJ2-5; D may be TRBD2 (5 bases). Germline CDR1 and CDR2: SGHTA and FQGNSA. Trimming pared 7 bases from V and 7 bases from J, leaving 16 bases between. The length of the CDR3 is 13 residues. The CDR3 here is CASIQATEGTQYF. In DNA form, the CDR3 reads TGTGCCAGCATCCAAGCGACTGAGGGGACCCAGTACTTC.

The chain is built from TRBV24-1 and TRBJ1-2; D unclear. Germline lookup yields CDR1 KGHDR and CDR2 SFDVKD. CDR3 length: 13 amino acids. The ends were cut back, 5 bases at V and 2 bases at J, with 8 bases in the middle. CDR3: CATSVGVNYGYTF. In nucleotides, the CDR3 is TGTGCCACCAGTGTCGGGGTAAACTATGGCTACACCTTC.

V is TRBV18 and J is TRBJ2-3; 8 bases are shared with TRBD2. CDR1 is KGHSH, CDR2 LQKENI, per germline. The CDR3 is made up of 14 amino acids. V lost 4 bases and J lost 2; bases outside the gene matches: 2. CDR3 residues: CASSLGGVTDTQYF. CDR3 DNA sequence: TGTGCCAGCTCACTCGGGGGGGTCACAGATACGCAGTATTTT. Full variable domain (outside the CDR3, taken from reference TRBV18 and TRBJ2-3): NAGVMQNPRHLVRRRGQEARLRCSPMKGHSHVYWYRQLPEEGLKFMVYLQKENIIDESGMPKERFSAEFPKEGPSILRIQQVVRGDSAAYFCASSLGGVTDTQYFGPGTRLTVL.

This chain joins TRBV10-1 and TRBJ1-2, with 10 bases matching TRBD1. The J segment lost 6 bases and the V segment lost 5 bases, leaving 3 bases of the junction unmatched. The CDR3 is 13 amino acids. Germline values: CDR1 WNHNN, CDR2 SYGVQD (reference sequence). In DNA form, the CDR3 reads TGCGCCAGCAGTCCGGGACAGGGGAATGGCTACACCTTC. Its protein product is CASSPGQGNGYTF.

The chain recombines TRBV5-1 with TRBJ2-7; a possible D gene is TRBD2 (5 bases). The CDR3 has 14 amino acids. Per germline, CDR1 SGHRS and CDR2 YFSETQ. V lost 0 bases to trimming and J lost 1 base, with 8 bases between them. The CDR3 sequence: CASSLAGESYEQYF. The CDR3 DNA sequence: TGCGCCAGCAGCTTGGCCGGGGAATCCTACGAGCAGTACTTC.

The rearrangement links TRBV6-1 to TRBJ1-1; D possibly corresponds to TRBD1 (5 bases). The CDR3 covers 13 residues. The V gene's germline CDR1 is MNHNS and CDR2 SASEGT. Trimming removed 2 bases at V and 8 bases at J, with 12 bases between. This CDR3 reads CASSERGSEEAFF. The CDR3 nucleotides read TGTGCCAGCAGTGAAAGGGGTTCGGAAGAAGCTTTCTTT.

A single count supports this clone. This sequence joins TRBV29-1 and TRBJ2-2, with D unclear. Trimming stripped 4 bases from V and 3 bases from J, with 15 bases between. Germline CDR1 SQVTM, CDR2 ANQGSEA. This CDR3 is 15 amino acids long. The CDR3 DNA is TGCAGCGTTGGTTTTAAGAGTCAGGACACCGGGGAGCTGTTTTTT. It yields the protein CSVGFKSQDTGELFF.

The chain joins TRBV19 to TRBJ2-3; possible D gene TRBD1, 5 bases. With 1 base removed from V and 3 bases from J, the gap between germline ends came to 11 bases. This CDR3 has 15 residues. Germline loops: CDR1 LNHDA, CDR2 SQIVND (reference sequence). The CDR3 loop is CASSIAGSGTDTQYF. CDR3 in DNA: TGTGCCAGTAGTATAGCAGGGTCTGGGACAGATACGCAGTATTTT.

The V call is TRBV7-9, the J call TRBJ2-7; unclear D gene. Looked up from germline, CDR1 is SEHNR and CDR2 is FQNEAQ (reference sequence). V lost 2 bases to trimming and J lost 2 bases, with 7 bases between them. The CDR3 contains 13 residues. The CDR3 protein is CASSLNTPYEQYF. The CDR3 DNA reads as TGTGCCAGCAGCTTAAACACCCCCTACGAGCAGTACTTC.

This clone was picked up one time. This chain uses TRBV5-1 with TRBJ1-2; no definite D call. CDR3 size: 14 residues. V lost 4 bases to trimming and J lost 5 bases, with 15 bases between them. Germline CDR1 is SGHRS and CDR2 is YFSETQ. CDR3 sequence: CASSPRETLYGYTF. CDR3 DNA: TGCGCCAGCAGCCCCCGGGAGACCTTATATGGCTACACCTTC.

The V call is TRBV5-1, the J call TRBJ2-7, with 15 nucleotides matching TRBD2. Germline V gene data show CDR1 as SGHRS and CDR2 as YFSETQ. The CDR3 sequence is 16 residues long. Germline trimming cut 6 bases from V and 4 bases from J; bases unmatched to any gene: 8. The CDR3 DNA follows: TGCGCCAGCAACCTCGGACTAGCGGGGGGGTGGTACGAGCAGTACTTC. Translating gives CASNLGLAGGWYEQYF.

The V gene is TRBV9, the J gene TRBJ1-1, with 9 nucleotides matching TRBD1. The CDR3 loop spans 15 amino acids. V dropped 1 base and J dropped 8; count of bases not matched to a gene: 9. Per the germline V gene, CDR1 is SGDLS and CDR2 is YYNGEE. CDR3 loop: CASSVPRDRVIEAFF. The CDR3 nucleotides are TGTGCCAGCAGCGTACCCCGGGACAGGGTCATAGAAGCTTTCTTT. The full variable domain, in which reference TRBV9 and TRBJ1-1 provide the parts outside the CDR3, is DSGVTQTPKHLITATGQRVTLRCSPRSGDLSVYWYQQSLDQGLQFLIQYYNGEERAKGNILERFSAQQFPDLHSELNLSSLELGDSALYFCASSVPRDRVIEAFFGQGTRLTVV.

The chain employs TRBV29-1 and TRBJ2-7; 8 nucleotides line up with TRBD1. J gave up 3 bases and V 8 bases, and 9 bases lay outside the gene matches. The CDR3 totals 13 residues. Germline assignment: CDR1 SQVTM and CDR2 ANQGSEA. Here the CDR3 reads CSFRTGQVYEQYF. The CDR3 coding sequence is TGCAGCTTTCGGACAGGGCAGGTCTACGAGCAGTACTTC.

The CDR3 DNA reads as TGCGCCAGCAGCTCACAGGGGGCAACTAATGAAAAACTGTTTTTT. This sequence encodes CASSSQGATNEKLFF. The chain is built from TRBV5-1 and TRBJ1-4; TRBD1 aligns across 8 bases. The CDR3 extends over 15 amino acids. The ends lost 3 bases at V and 0 bases at J; junction bases unmatched: 1. The germline gives CDR1 SGHRS, CDR2 YFSETQ.

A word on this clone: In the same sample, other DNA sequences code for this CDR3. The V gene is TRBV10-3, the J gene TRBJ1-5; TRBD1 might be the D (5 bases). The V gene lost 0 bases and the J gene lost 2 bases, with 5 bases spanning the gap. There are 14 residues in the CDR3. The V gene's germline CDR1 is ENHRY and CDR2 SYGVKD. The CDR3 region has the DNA TGTGCCATCAGTGAGTCAGGGGGCAATCAGCCCCAGCATTTT. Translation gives CAISESGGNQPQHF.

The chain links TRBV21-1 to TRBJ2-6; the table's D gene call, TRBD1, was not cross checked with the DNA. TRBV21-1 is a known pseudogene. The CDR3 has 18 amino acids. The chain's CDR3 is CASSTTGGWPSGANVLTF. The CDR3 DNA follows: TGTGCCAGCAGCACGACAGGGGGCTGGCCCTCTGGGGCCAACGTCCTGACTTTC.

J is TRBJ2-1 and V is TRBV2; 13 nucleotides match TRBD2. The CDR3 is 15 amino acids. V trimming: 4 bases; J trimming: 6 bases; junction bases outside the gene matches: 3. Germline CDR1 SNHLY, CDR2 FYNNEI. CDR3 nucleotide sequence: TGTGCCAGCAGTGGAACTAGCGGGGGGGCCAATGAGCAGTTCTTC. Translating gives CASSGTSGGANEQFF. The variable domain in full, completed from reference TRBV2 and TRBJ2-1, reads EPEVTQTPSHQVTQMGQEVILRCVPISNHLYFYWYRQILGQKVEFLVSFYNNEISEKSEIFDDQFSVERPDGSNFTLKIRSTKLEDSAMYFCASSGTSGGANEQFFGPGTRLTVL.

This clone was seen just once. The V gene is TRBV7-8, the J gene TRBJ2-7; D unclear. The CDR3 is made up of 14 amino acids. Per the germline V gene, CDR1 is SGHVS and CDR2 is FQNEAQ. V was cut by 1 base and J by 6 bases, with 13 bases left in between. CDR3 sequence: CASSLGLDLREQYF. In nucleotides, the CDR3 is TGTGCCAGCAGCTTAGGACTCGACCTGCGCGAGCAGTACTTC.

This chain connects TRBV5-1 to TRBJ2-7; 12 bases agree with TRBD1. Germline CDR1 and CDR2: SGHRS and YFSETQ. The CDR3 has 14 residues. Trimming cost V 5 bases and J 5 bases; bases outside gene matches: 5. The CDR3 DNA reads TGCGCCAGCAGTACGGGACAGGGGGCCGACGAGCAGTACTTC. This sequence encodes CASSTGQGADEQYF.